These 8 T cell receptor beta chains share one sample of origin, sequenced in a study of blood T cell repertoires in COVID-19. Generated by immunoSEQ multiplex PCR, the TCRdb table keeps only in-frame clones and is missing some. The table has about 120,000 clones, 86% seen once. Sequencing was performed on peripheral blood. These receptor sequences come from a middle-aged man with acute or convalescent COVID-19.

The CDR3 here is CAWSPGTGEFGVMPYNEQFF. The CDR3 DNA reads TGTGCCTGGAGTCCCGGGACAGGGGAGTTCGGAGTTATGCCCTACAATGAGCAGTTCTTC. This rearrangement joins TRBV30 to TRBJ2-1; TRBD1 matches 10 bases. Per germline, CDR1 GTSNPN and CDR2 SVGIG (reference sequence). Trimming took 2 bases from V and 2 from J; bases not matched to a gene: 18. The length of the CDR3 is 20 residues. Using reference TRBV30 and TRBJ2-1 for the parts outside the CDR3, the full variable domain is SQTIHQWPATLVQPVGSPLSLECTVEGTSNPNLYWYRQAAGRGLQLLFYSVGIGQISSEVPQNLSASRPQDRQFILSSKKLLLSDSGFYLCAWSPGTGEFGVMPYNEQFFGPGTRLTVL.

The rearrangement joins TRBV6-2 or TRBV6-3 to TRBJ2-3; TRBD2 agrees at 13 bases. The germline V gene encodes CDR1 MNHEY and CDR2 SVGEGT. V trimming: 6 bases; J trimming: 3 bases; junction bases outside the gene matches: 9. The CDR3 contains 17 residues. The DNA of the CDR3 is TGTGCCAGCAGCCTACTAGGACTAGCGGGGGAAACAGATACGCAGTATTTT. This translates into CASSLLGLAGETDTQYF.

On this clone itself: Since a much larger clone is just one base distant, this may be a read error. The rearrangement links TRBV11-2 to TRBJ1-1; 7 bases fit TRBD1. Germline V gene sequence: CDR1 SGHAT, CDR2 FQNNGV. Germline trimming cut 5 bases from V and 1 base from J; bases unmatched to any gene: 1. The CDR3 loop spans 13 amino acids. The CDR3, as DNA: TGTGCCAGCAGCCGGGACAGGAACACTGAAGCTTTCTTT. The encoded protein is CASSRDRNTEAFF.

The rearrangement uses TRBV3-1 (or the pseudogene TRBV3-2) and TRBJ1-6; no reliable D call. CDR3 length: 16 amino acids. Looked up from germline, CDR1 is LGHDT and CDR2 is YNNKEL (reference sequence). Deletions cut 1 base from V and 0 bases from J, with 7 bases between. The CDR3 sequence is CASSQGVLSYNSPLHF. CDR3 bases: TGTGCCAGCAGCCAAGGAGTACTCTCCTATAATTCACCCCTCCACTTT.

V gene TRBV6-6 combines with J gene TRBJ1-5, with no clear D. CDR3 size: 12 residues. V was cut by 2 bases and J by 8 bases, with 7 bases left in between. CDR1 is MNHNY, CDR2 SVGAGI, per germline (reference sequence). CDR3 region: CASSYAIEPQHF. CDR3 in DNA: TGTGCCAGCAGTTACGCAATAGAGCCCCAGCATTTT.

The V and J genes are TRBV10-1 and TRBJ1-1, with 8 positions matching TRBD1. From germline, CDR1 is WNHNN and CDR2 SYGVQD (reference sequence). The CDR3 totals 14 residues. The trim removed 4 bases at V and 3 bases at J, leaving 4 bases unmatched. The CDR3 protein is CASSAGGSDTEAFF. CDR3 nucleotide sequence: TGCGCCAGCAGTGCAGGGGGCTCGGACACTGAAGCTTTCTTT.

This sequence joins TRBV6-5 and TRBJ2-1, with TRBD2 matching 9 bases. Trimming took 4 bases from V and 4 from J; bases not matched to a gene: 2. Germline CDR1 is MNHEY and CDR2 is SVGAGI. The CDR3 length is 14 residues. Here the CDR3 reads CASSSSGRYNEQFF. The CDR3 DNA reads TGTGCCAGCAGTTCCAGCGGGAGGTACAATGAGCAGTTCTTC.

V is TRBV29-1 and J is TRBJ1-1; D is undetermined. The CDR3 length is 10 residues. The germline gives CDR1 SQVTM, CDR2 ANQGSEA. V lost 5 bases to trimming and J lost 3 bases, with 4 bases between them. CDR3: CSVYHTEAFF. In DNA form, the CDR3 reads TGCAGCGTTTATCACACTGAAGCTTTCTTT.